The 18 T cell receptor beta chains listed next were all sequenced from one sample in a study of T cell responses to AZD1222 COVID-19 vaccine. Sequencing was performed with immunoSEQ multiplex PCR; in TCRdb, only in-frame clones are kept and a portion is missing. This sample carries under 150,000 clones, approximately 85% of them seen once, and the ten largest clones take around 3.9%. The specimen comprised peripheral blood, sampled on day 0 of MenACWY control vaccination. Every receptor here comes from an adult in good health.

The sample holds a few counts of this clone. This rearrangement joins TRBV6-6 to TRBJ1-3; 9 positions agree with TRBD1. CDR3 length: 14 residues. Germline assignment: CDR1 MNHNY and CDR2 SVGAGI (reference sequence). Germline trimming cut 2 bases from V and 4 bases from J; bases unmatched to any gene: 0. The CDR3 DNA is TGTGCCAGCAGTTACGGACAGGGGGGAAACACCATATATTTT. Encoded protein: CASSYGQGGNTIYF.

The chain uses TRBV2 and TRBJ2-3; tentatively, D is TRBD1 (5 bases). V was pared by 6 bases and J by 0 bases, with 16 bases between. The germline V gene encodes CDR1 SNHLY and CDR2 FYNNEI. This CDR3 is built from 16 residues. CDR3 in amino acids: CASSRARTPSTDTQYF. The DNA for the CDR3 is TGTGCCAGCAGCAGAGCCCGGACACCTAGCACAGATACGCAGTATTTT.

The chain joins TRBV10-3 to TRBJ1-6, with 8 bases fitting TRBD1. The germline V gene has CDR1 ENHRY and CDR2 SYGVKD. The length of the CDR3 is 16 residues. V shed 2 bases, J shed 8 bases, and the junction held 8 bases outside the gene matches. For the CDR3, the DNA is TGTGCCATCAGTGAGCCTCCCGGGACAGGCGATTCACCCCTCCACTTT. As protein: CAISEPPGTGDSPLHF.

A note on this clone: Other DNA sequences in this sample translate to the same CDR3. The chain uses TRBV24-1 and TRBJ1-2; D perhaps matches TRBD1 (6 bases). V lost 5 bases, J lost 3 bases, and 12 bases lay in between. Germline V CDR1 and CDR2: KGHDR, SFDVKD. The CDR3 runs to 14 residues. CDR3 in amino acids: CATSGQGQDYGYTF. The CDR3 DNA reads TGTGCCACCAGTGGTCAGGGGCAGGACTATGGCTACACCTTC.

V usage is TRBV6-5 and J usage is TRBJ1-1; D is unclear. The CDR3 spans 12 residues. Germline V gene lookup returns CDR1 MNHEY and CDR2 SVGAGI. The ends were cut back, 8 bases at V and 3 bases at J, with 10 bases in the middle. CDR3 amino acids: CASAPGDTEAFF. For the CDR3, the DNA is TGTGCCAGCGCCCCCGGGGACACTGAAGCTTTCTTT.

This chain connects TRBV5-6 to TRBJ2-2; TRBD1 aligns across 11 bases. V shed 2 bases and J 4 bases; nucleotides not matched to a gene: 4. CDR3 size: 16 residues. The germline V gene has CDR1 SGHDT and CDR2 YYEEEE. Here the CDR3 DNA reads TGTGCCAGCAGCTTCGATGGACAGGGGGCCACCGGGGAGCTGTTTTTT. Translation: CASSFDGQGATGELFF.

The chain couples TRBV29-1 to TRBJ1-4; possibly TRBD1 for D (5 bases). The ends were cut back, 4 bases at V and 7 bases at J, with 13 bases in the middle. The CDR3 consists of 13 residues. CDR1 is SQVTM, CDR2 ANQGSEA, per germline. CDR3 loop: CSVAGTGSEKLFF. DNA for the CDR3: TGCAGCGTTGCCGGGACGGGGAGTGAAAAACTGTTTTTT.

The rearrangement links TRBV28 to TRBJ1-5, with 11 bases aligning to TRBD1. With 11 bases clipped from V and 4 bases from J, the junction kept 10 bases outside the gene matches. CDR1 is MDHEN, CDR2 SYDVKM, per germline. CDR3 length: 15 amino acids. The CDR3 DNA sequence: TGTGCCTACTATCTCCGGGACAGGGGGAATCAGCCCCAGCATTTT. Residues: CAYYLRDRGNQPQHF.

The chain links TRBV7-8 to TRBJ1-4, with 8 bases aligning to TRBD1. J lost 3 bases, V lost 5 bases, and 5 bases had no gene match. Germline V gives CDR1 SGHVS, CDR2 FQNEAQ. This CDR3 is built from 15 residues. The CDR3 bases are TGTGCCAGCAGCACACAGACAGGGGCTAATGAAAAACTGTTTTTT. As protein: CASSTQTGANEKLFF.

The chain links TRBV15 to TRBJ1-1, with 7 nucleotides matching TRBD1. With 1 base clipped from V and 11 bases from J, the junction kept 13 bases outside the gene matches. This CDR3 contains 15 residues. Germline V CDR1 and CDR2: LNHNV, YYDKDF (reference sequence). The CDR3 protein is CATSRADRVVQGAFF. DNA of the CDR3: TGTGCCACCAGCAGAGCTGACAGGGTCGTTCAAGGCGCTTTCTTT.

The chain combines TRBV2 with TRBJ1-5; possible D gene TRBD1, 5 bases. Germline V lookup: CDR1 SNHLY, CDR2 FYNNEI. Trimming pared 6 bases from V and 2 bases from J, leaving 14 bases between. The CDR3 has 15 residues. Here the CDR3 reads CASSRGGNRNQPQHF. The CDR3 nucleotides are TGTGCCAGCAGCCGGGGGGGGAACCGCAATCAGCCCCAGCATTTT.

V usage is TRBV4-3 and J usage is TRBJ2-5; D is perhaps TRBD1 (5 bases). Per germline, CDR1 LGHNA and CDR2 YSLEER. V lost 1 base and J lost 3, with 9 bases in between. This CDR3 contains 14 residues. CDR3 in amino acids: CASSQGDSEETQYF. The CDR3 nucleotides are TGCGCCAGCAGCCAAGGAGACAGTGAAGAGACCCAGTACTTC.

V usage is TRBV19 and J usage is TRBJ2-2; 7 bases line up with TRBD1. V was pared by 7 bases and J by 6 bases, with 11 bases of the junction left unmatched. This CDR3 is built from 15 residues. Germline V gene lookup returns CDR1 LNHDA and CDR2 SQIVND (reference sequence). CDR3 amino acids: CASKEAGTAPGELFF. Here the CDR3 DNA reads TGTGCCAGTAAGGAAGCAGGGACAGCTCCCGGGGAGCTGTTTTTT.

The V and J genes are TRBV7-2 and TRBJ1-4; D perhaps matches TRBD1 (5 bases). The V gene lost 1 base and the J gene lost 9 bases, with 15 bases spanning the gap. Germline CDR1 SGHTA, CDR2 FQGNSA. The CDR3 is 15 residues long. CDR3 coding DNA: TGTGCCAGCAGCTTAGGGATTTTGGGGGATCAAAAACTGTTTTTT. Translation gives CASSLGILGDQKLFF.

The J gene is TRBJ1-3, the V gene TRBV7-2; a possible D gene is TRBD1 (6 bases). CDR1 and CDR2 from the germline V gene are SGHTA and FQGNSA. The CDR3 totals 14 residues. V shed 3 bases and J shed 2 bases, with 8 bases lying between them. CDR3 in amino acids: CASSFSGAGNTIYF. As DNA, the CDR3 is TGTGCCAGCAGCTTTTCAGGGGCTGGAAACACCATATATTTT.

This chain uses TRBV7-3 with TRBJ2-2; D uncertain. This CDR3 region has 14 residues. Germline CDR1 and CDR2: SGHTA and FQGTGA. Trimming pared 5 bases from V and 2 bases from J, leaving 9 bases between. The CDR3, as DNA: TGTGCCAGCAGCCCAGTGTCCAACACCGGGGAGCTGTTTTTT. Protein sequence: CASSPVSNTGELFF.

The chain is built from TRBV9 and TRBJ1-6, with TRBD1 matching over 9 bases. Trimming removed 7 bases from V and 5 bases from J; junction bases left unmatched: 1. Germline CDR1 is SGDLS and CDR2 is YYNGEE. The CDR3 totals 13 residues. Here the CDR3 reads CASGTGNNSPLHF. For the CDR3, the DNA is TGTGCCAGCGGGACAGGGAATAATTCACCCCTCCACTTT.

This chain uses TRBV5-1 with TRBJ2-2; 8 nucleotides line up with TRBD1. The CDR3 loop spans 15 amino acids. Germline trimming cut 4 bases from V and 5 bases from J; bases unmatched to any gene: 7. The germline V gene encodes CDR1 SGHRS and CDR2 YFSETQ. The CDR3 reads CASSRPRGQTGELFF. The CDR3 DNA follows: TGCGCCAGCAGCCGACCCAGGGGGCAGACCGGGGAGCTGTTTTTT.